The following is a T cell receptor (beta chain) sequence with its context. What it binds is not known. Germline V gene lookup returns CDR1 SGDLS and CDR2 YYNGEE. V lost 1 base to trimming and J lost 5 bases, with 4 bases between them. The CDR3 extends over 12 amino acids. This specimen belongs to a study of cytomegalovirus exposure and HLA in healthy donors. Study-level points and caveats: Later analysis reportedly placed an Asian-associated ancestry cluster below the approximately 700-donor mean in N-insertions. A missense variant in DCLRE1C was later tied to TCR beta V- and J-gene trimming.

It was with 60 Vbeta and 13 Jbeta primers that the PCR ran. Repertoires were generated with immunoSEQ multiplex PCR, while TCRdb's copy carries only in-frame clones and drops some. The sample lists tens of thousands of clones; roughly 77% were seen once. Material: PBMCs. The receptor's source is a man between 35 and 55 years old in good health and CMV-seronegative. The chain has TRBV9 and TRBJ2-1; no reliable D call. The CDR3 loop is CASSVFDNEQFF. The CDR3 coding sequence is TGTGCCAGCAGCGTATTCGACAATGAGCAGTTCTTC.